This passage covers 8 T cell receptor beta chains from one sample sequenced in a study of blood T cells in healthy people across ages (dated by TCRdb to between 2015 and 2016). Preparation of the library involved 5' RACE. Sequencing used an Illumina HiSeq 2500. A second about 7 to 11 cycle PCR used a sample-barcoded 5' primer and a J-beta primer mix. The public reads were quality trimmed at Q25 with fastp and then assembled into clones with MiXCR by TCRdb, keeping productive beta chains. Identical CDR3 protein sequences are pooled into one entry, listed with their most common genes and DNA. This sample holds about 1.1 million distinct CDR3 sequences; 35% to 40% were observed only once. About an eighth of the sample is in the top ten clones. Sequenced material: blood. These receptor sequences come from a man younger than 35 in good health.

V and J are TRBV20-1 and TRBJ2-3, with 9 nucleotides matching TRBD2. Germline V lookup: CDR1 DFQATT, CDR2 SNEGSKA (reference sequence). The CDR3 has 15 residues. The J segment lost 3 bases and the V segment lost 5 bases, leaving 9 bases of the junction unmatched. The CDR3 nucleotides read TGCAGTGCTTCGAGTAGCGGGGGACTTACAGATACGCAGTATTTT. Translated, it gives CSASSSGGLTDTQYF.

The rearrangement uses TRBV2 and TRBJ1-4; 9 nucleotides align to TRBD1. CDR3 size: 15 residues. The germline V gene encodes CDR1 SNHLY and CDR2 FYNNEI. V shed 8 bases, J shed 3 bases, and the junction held 7 bases outside the gene matches. The CDR3 loop reads CASQVGQGPNEKLFF. The CDR3, as DNA: TGTGCCAGCCAAGTGGGACAGGGACCTAATGAAAAACTGTTTTTT.

Many counts were recorded for this clonotype. CDR3 amino acids: CASSVATGLLPGYGYTF. As DNA, the CDR3 is TGTGCCAGCAGCGTAGCTACAGGCTTGTTACCGGGCTATGGCTACACCTTC. V is TRBV9 and J is TRBJ1-2; the D gene is possibly TRBD1 (5 bases). This CDR3 spans 17 amino acids. The V gene's germline CDR1 is SGDLS and CDR2 YYNGEE. V lost 0 bases and J lost 4, with 19 bases in between.

The chain combines TRBV10-3 with TRBJ1-1; D perhaps matches TRBD1 (6 bases). The V end lost 6 bases, the J end lost 5 bases, and 22 bases lay between the germline ends. The CDR3 contains 16 residues. The germline CDR1 and CDR2 sequences are ENHRY and SYGVKD. For the CDR3, the DNA is TGTGCCATCAGCCGGGACATCGCTACAGAGGGGACTGAAGCTTTCTTT. Protein: CAISRDIATEGTEAFF.

The gene calls are TRBV2 and TRBJ2-7; D is possibly TRBD2 (6 bases). The CDR3 is made up of 15 amino acids. Germline lookup yields CDR1 SNHLY and CDR2 FYNNEI. Trimming stripped 5 bases from V and 2 bases from J, with 16 bases between. This CDR3 is CASSPQTSATYEQYF. CDR3 in DNA: TGTGCCAGCAGTCCTCAGACTAGTGCCACCTACGAGCAGTACTTC.

Only a few counts were recorded for this clonotype. This chain links TRBV12-3 or TRBV12-4 with TRBJ1-2; 9 bases match TRBD1. Unmatched junction bases numbered 8, after V lost 5 bases and J lost 4 bases. The CDR3 contains 15 residues. CDR3 sequence: CASSPRTGVIYGYTF. CDR3 nucleotides: TGTGCCAGCAGTCCCAGGACAGGGGTCATCTATGGCTACACCTTC.

As regards this clonotype: Since a much larger clone is just one base distant, this may be a read error. The chain uses TRBV20-1 and TRBJ2-5; 12 bases fit TRBD2. Per the germline V gene, CDR1 is DFQATT and CDR2 is SNEGSKA (reference sequence). CDR3 length equals 16 residues. J gave up 11 bases and V 2 bases, and 15 bases lay outside the gene matches. In DNA form, the CDR3 reads TGCAGTGCTAGATCCCAACTAGCGGGGGGAGTCAATGAGCAGTACTTC. This sequence encodes CSARSQLAGGVNEQYF.

This chain uses TRBV30 with TRBJ2-3; the D gene could be TRBD1 or TRBD2 (6 bases each). This CDR3 has 13 amino acids. Trimming shortened V by 3 bases and J by 2 bases, and 9 bases separated the two germline ends. Germline V lookup: CDR1 GTSNPN, CDR2 SVGIG (reference sequence). The CDR3 spells CAWSGGHTDTQYF. The CDR3 DNA is TGTGCCTGGAGCGGGGGCCACACAGATACGCAGTATTTT. Combining the CDR3 with reference TRBV30 and TRBJ2-3 gives the whole variable domain SQTIHQWPATLVQPVGSPLSLECTVEGTSNPNLYWYRQAAGRGLQLLFYSVGIGQISSEVPQNLSASRPQDRQFILSSKKLLLSDSGFYLCAWSGGHTDTQYFGPGTRLTVL.